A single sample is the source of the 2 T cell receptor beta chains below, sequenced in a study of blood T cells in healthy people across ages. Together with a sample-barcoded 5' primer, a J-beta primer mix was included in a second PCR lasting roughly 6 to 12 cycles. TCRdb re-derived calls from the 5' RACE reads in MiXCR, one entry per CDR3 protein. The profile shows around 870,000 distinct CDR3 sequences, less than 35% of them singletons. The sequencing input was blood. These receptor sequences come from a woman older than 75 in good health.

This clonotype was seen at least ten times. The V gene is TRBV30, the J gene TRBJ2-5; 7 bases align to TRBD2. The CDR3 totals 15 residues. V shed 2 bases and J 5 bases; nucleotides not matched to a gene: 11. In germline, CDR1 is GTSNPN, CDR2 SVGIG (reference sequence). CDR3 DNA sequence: TGTGCCTGGAGTCCCCGCGGGGGACGCAGGGAGACCCAGTACTTC. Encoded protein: CAWSPRGGRRETQYF.

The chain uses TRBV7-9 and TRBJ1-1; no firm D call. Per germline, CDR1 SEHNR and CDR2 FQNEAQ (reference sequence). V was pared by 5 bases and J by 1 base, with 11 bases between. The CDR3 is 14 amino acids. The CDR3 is CASSPKGRNTEAFF. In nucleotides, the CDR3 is TGTGCCAGCAGCCCCAAGGGAAGGAACACTGAAGCTTTCTTT.